Each of the 23 T cell receptor beta chains below was sequenced from the same sample in a study of shared clonotypes between healthy human individuals. The table came from immunoSEQ multiplex PCR; TCRdb's copy has only in-frame clones and leaves some out. The table records about 470,000 clones, more than 75% of them present only once. The sequenced sample consisted of PBMCs. The receptors were gathered from a woman aged 40 to 49 in good health. Some clones in this sample may be carry-over from other donors' samples.

The genes are TRBV6-4 and TRBJ2-1; TRBD2 matches 7 bases. The CDR3 has 15 residues. V gave up 4 bases and J gave up 10 bases; unmatched junction bases: 13. CDR1 and CDR2 (germline): MRHNA, SNTAGT. The CDR3 is CASSGASGRPEEQFF. CDR3 bases: TGTGCCAGCAGTGGGGCTAGCGGCAGACCGGAGGAGCAGTTCTTC.

The CDR3 DNA is TGTGCCAGCAGCTTAGTTTCTAGCGGCTCCTACGAGCAGTACTTC. This sequence encodes CASSLVSSGSYEQYF. V is TRBV7-8 and J is TRBJ2-5; TRBD2 aligns across 7 bases. The end of the DNA aligns better with TRBJ2-7, so the J call may be wrong. Germline V gene sequence: CDR1 SGHVS, CDR2 FQNEAQ. The CDR3 loop spans 15 amino acids.

The chain links TRBV4-2 to TRBJ1-4, with 7 bases lining up with TRBD1. This CDR3 comprises 15 residues. J lost 4 bases, V lost 2 bases, and 4 bases had no gene match. From germline, CDR1 is LGHNA and CDR2 YNFKEQ. The CDR3 nucleotides read TGTGCCAGCAGCCAACAGGGGACAGATAATGAAAAACTGTTTTTT. It encodes CASSQQGTDNEKLFF.

V is TRBV28 and J is TRBJ2-7; TRBD2 aligns across 8 bases. Germline CDR1 reads MDHEN; CDR2 reads SYDVKM. CDR3 size: 14 residues. The junction had 8 bases not matched to a gene; V was cut back by 5 bases and J by 5 bases. DNA of the CDR3: TGTGCCAGCAGTGGCACGGGAGGGCCGGACGAGCAGTACTTC. Translation: CASSGTGGPDEQYF.

The CDR3 region is CASSDGDQSTDTQYF. In DNA form, the CDR3 reads TGTGCCAGCAGTGACGGGGACCAGAGCACAGATACGCAGTATTTT. The V gene is TRBV6-4, the J gene TRBJ2-3; D assignment may be TRBD1 or TRBD2 (5 bases each). Trimming pared 2 bases from V and 0 bases from J, leaving 9 bases between. Germline CDR1 and CDR2: MRHNA and SNTAGT. The CDR3 is made up of 15 amino acids.

The chain is built from TRBV7-6 and TRBJ2-6; TRBD1 or TRBD2 may be the D gene (5 bases each). This CDR3 has 15 residues. Trimming shortened V by 2 bases and J by 4 bases, and 9 bases separated the two germline ends. From germline, CDR1 is SGHVS and CDR2 FNYEAQ. In DNA form, the CDR3 reads TGTGCCAGCAGCTTAAGGGGACCAGGGGCCAACGTCCTGACTTTC. It translates to CASSLRGPGANVLTF. Based on the CDR3 plus reference TRBV7-6 and TRBJ2-6, the full variable domain is GAGVSQSPRYKVTKRGQDVALRCDPISGHVSLYWYRQALGQGPEFLTYFNYEAQQDKSGLPNDRFSAERPEGSISTLTIQRTEQRDSAMYRCASSLRGPGANVLTFGAGSRLTVL.

This clone was counted between two and nine times. This chain joins TRBV7-9 and TRBJ1-4; a possible D gene is TRBD1 (5 bases). The CDR3 contains 13 residues. Trimming took off 8 bases at V and 7 bases at J, with 14 bases between the two ends. Germline V gene data show CDR1 as SEHNR and CDR2 as FQNEAQ (reference sequence). The CDR3 loop is CASGDQTGEKLFF. The CDR3, as DNA: TGTGCCAGCGGGGACCAGACGGGTGAAAAACTGTTTTTT.

The V and J genes are TRBV30 and TRBJ2-5; 8 bases fit TRBD2. The germline gives CDR1 GTSNPN, CDR2 SVGIG (reference sequence). This CDR3 is built from 13 residues. J gave up 3 bases and V 7 bases, and 7 bases lay outside the gene matches. CDR3 region: CASQTSGKETQYF. The CDR3, as DNA: TGTGCCTCACAAACTAGCGGTAAAGAGACCCAGTACTTC.

Worth noting for this clone: The same CDR3 also results from other DNA sequences found in this sample. The chain has TRBV7-2 and TRBJ2-7, with 13 bases matching TRBD2. The CDR3 contains 15 residues. V dropped 4 bases and J dropped 4; count of bases not matched to a gene: 4. Germline V gene sequence: CDR1 SGHTA, CDR2 FQGNSA. CDR3 amino acids: CASSSTSGRGYEQYF. The CDR3 DNA is TGTGCCAGCAGCTCAACTAGCGGGAGGGGTTACGAGCAGTACTTC.

The rearrangement joins TRBV7-3 to TRBJ2-2; 8 nucleotides line up with TRBD2. The CDR3 spans 19 residues. The V gene's germline CDR1 is SGHTA and CDR2 FQGTGA. After removal of 4 bases from V and 1 base from J, the junction contained 14 bases not matched to a gene. For the CDR3, the DNA is TGTGCCAGCAGCTCCGGAAGGGCCTCGGCGGGAGGGAACACCGGGGAGCTGTTTTTT. Protein product: CASSSGRASAGGNTGELFF.

The chain joins TRBV27 to TRBJ1-2; perhaps TRBD1 as D (5 bases). Per the germline V gene, CDR1 is MNHEY and CDR2 is SMNVEV (reference sequence). CDR3 size: 13 residues. Trimming removed 0 bases from V and 3 bases from J, with 5 bases in between. CDR3: CASSLSGDYGYTF. In DNA, the CDR3 is TGTGCCAGCAGTTTATCAGGGGACTATGGCTACACCTTC.

The rearrangement uses TRBV18 and TRBJ2-7, with 9 bases lining up with TRBD1. J lost 2 bases, V lost 4 bases, and 6 bases had no gene match. There are 15 residues in the CDR3. Germline CDR1 and CDR2: KGHSH and LQKENI. The CDR3 DNA sequence: TGTGCCAGCTCACACGGACAGGGGACCACCTACGAGCAGTACTTC. This encodes CASSHGQGTTYEQYF.

CDR3 residues: CASRGTGTGGYEQYF. The CDR3 DNA follows: TGCGCCAGCAGGGGCACCGGGACAGGGGGTTACGAGCAGTACTTC. The V and J genes are TRBV23-1 and TRBJ2-7; 11 positions agree with TRBD1. TRBV23-1 is reported as an ORF; its role is uncertain. The CDR3 covers 15 residues. V lost 6 bases to trimming and J lost 4 bases; unmatched junction nucleotides: 8.

The chain joins TRBV4-3 to TRBJ2-5; 7 nucleotides agree with TRBD2. The DNA end is a closer match to TRBJ2-7, so the J assignment may be wrong. CDR1 is LGHNA and CDR2 is YSLEER in the germline V gene. The CDR3 length is 14 residues. The CDR3 protein is CASSQETSSYEQYF. The CDR3 nucleotides read TGCGCCAGCAGCCAAGAGACTAGCAGCTACGAGCAGTACTTC.

This clone was counted only a few times. This chain connects TRBV30 to TRBJ1-4; 9 nucleotides match TRBD1. The trim removed 2 bases at V and 6 bases at J, leaving 16 bases unmatched. The germline CDR1 and CDR2 sequences are GTSNPN and SVGIG (reference sequence). This CDR3 spans 18 amino acids. For the CDR3, the DNA is TGTGCCTGGAGTCCGGAGGGCTTCGCCGGGACAGGGCATGAAAAACTGTTTTTT. It encodes CAWSPEGFAGTGHEKLFF.

The gene calls are TRBV7-8 and TRBJ2-3; D call uncertain. V lost 5 bases to trimming and J lost 0 bases, with 9 bases between them. Germline V gene sequence: CDR1 SGHVS, CDR2 FQNEAQ. The CDR3 covers 14 residues. The CDR3 region has the DNA TGTGCCAGCAGCCATCTTTATAGCACAGATACGCAGTATTTT. Its protein is CASSHLYSTDTQYF.

This rearrangement joins TRBV19 to TRBJ1-1; the D is unclear. Germline V gene data show CDR1 as LNHDA and CDR2 as SQIVND (reference sequence). The CDR3 totals 15 residues. V shed 3 bases and J shed 0 bases, with 11 bases lying between them. The CDR3 DNA sequence: TGTGCCAGTAGTATTCAAAGGAACATGAACACTGAAGCTTTCTTT. Its translation is CASSIQRNMNTEAFF.

The chain employs TRBV7-3 and TRBJ1-1; D is possibly TRBD1 (5 bases). Per the germline V gene, CDR1 is SGHTA and CDR2 is FQGTGA. V gave up 5 bases and J gave up 5 bases, with 12 bases separating them. The CDR3 contains 13 residues. The CDR3 reads CASSRTGQTEAFF. In DNA, the CDR3 is TGTGCCAGCAGCCGCACAGGTCAAACTGAAGCTTTCTTT.

CDR3 sequence reads: CASASHRGANYGYTF. The DNA of the CDR3 is TGTGCCAGCGCTTCACACAGGGGTGCTAACTATGGCTACACCTTC. The chain links TRBV28 to TRBJ1-2; 7 bases are a match to TRBD1. J was trimmed by 0 bases and V by 8 bases; bases with no gene match: 9. Per germline, CDR1 MDHEN and CDR2 SYDVKM. This CDR3 region has 15 residues.

The CDR3 DNA reads TGTGCCAGCAGTGTGCGGCTCCTCCAGGGTTCCACTGAAGCTTTCTTT. Translated: CASSVRLLQGSTEAFF. This chain links TRBV6-1 with TRBJ1-1, with D maybe TRBD1 (5 bases). CDR3 length: 16 amino acids. The V and J ends lost 4 bases and 4 bases respectively, with 19 bases between them. Per the germline V gene, CDR1 is MNHNS and CDR2 is SASEGT.

The sample holds a few counts of this clone. V usage is TRBV19 and J usage is TRBJ2-3; D not resolved. This CDR3 is built from 13 residues. Germline values: CDR1 LNHDA, CDR2 SQIVND (reference sequence). The germline V and J ends were trimmed by 3 bases and 2 bases, with 6 bases remaining between them. The CDR3 here is CASSMRNTDTQYF. The DNA of the CDR3 is TGTGCCAGTAGTATGAGGAACACAGATACGCAGTATTTT.

This clone is a singleton in its sample. This chain uses TRBV5-6 with TRBJ2-1; 7 nucleotides match TRBD2. The CDR3 is 14 residues long. With V trimmed by 0 bases and J by 4 bases, 1 base remained unmatched. The germline V gene has CDR1 SGHDT and CDR2 YYEEEE. The CDR3 is CASSLELAYNEQFF. DNA for the CDR3: TGTGCCAGCAGCTTGGAACTAGCGTACAATGAGCAGTTCTTC.

This sequence joins TRBV4-2 and TRBJ1-2; D may be TRBD1 (5 bases). Trimming stripped 4 bases from V and 2 bases from J, with 20 bases between. Germline CDR1 reads LGHNA; CDR2 reads YNFKEQ. This CDR3 comprises 17 residues. CDR3 nucleotides: TGTGCCAGCAGCCCCTCAGCGGGGGGGGGATCGAACTATGGCTACACCTTC. Translating gives CASSPSAGGGSNYGYTF.